These 17 T cell receptor beta chains were all obtained from the same sample, sequenced in a study of human T cells and chemical hapten exposure. As for time point: patch test 2, 6 weeks after DPC sensitization. Treatment denoted: therapeutic diphenylcyclopropenone sensitization with weekly scalp DPC. Each CDR3 protein gets one entry after TCRdb re-called the RACE reads with MiXCR. The sample has about 42,000 distinct CDR3 sequences; about 8.9% are singletons. Sequenced material: whole blood, taken in connection with sensitization to the hapten diphenylcyclopropenone (DPC). The receptors stem from a woman between 40 and 55 years old with alopecia areata. Some clones in this sample may be carry-over from other donors' samples.

This clonotype was found once. A much larger clone differs by one base, so this may be a read error. The V call is TRBV5-4, the J call TRBJ1-2; TRBD1 is a possible D gene (5 bases). The CDR3 has 14 residues. Germline V gives CDR1 SGHNT, CDR2 YYREEE (reference sequence). The CDR3 coding sequence is TGTGCCAGCAGCTTAAATGGCAGGGACTATGGCTACGCCTTC. Translating gives CASSLNGRDYGYAF.

This clonotype was picked up a small number of times. The chain links TRBV3-1 to TRBJ2-1; 11 nucleotides align to TRBD2. Germline V gene data show CDR1 as LGHDT and CDR2 as YNNKEL (reference sequence). With 6 bases clipped from V and 10 bases from J, the junction kept 8 bases outside the gene matches. The CDR3 is made up of 14 amino acids. CDR3 residues: CASSTGTSGKEQFF. The DNA for the CDR3 is TGTGCCAGCAGTACCGGGACTAGCGGCAAGGAGCAGTTCTTC.

Concerning this clonotype itself: This sequence may be a read error, since a much larger clone differs from it by one base. CDR3 coding DNA: TGTGCCAGCAGCCCAGGGGACACAGATACGCCGTATTTT. Its translation is CASSPGDTDTPYF. V gene TRBV6-2 or TRBV6-3 combines with J gene TRBJ2-3; weak D call: TRBD1 (6 bases). The CDR3 runs to 13 residues. The V gene's germline CDR1 is MNHEY and CDR2 SVGEGT.

In this sample, this clonotype turned up many times. The gene calls are TRBV5-6 and TRBJ2-3; D perhaps matches TRBD2 (6 bases). The germline V gene encodes CDR1 SGHDT and CDR2 YYEEEE. The ends were cut back, 3 bases at V and 3 bases at J, with 14 bases in the middle. This CDR3 is built from 15 residues. Written as DNA, the CDR3 is TGTGCCAGCAGCTCCCGGGACTCAACAACAGATACGCAGTATTTT. Protein sequence: CASSSRDSTTDTQYF. The full variable domain, completed using reference TRBV5-6 and TRBJ2-3, is DAGVTQSPTHLIKTRGQQVTLRCSPKSGHDTVSWYQQALGQGPQFIFQYYEEEERQRGNFPDRFSGHQFPNYSSELNVNALLLGDSALYLCASSSRDSTTDTQYFGPGTRLTVL.

The genes are TRBV29-1 and TRBJ2-7, with 7 bases lining up with TRBD1. V lost 2 bases and J lost 3; bases outside the gene matches: 4. The CDR3 contains 13 residues. Per germline, CDR1 SQVTM and CDR2 ANQGSEA. The CDR3 nucleotides read TGCAGCGTTGAACGACAGGGAGACTACGAGCAGTACTTC. Translated: CSVERQGDYEQYF.

The chain links TRBV20-1 to TRBJ2-2; D gene unclear. In germline, CDR1 is DFQATT, CDR2 SNEGSKA (reference sequence). This CDR3 comprises 12 residues. V was shortened by 2 bases and J by 2 bases, with 3 bases between the two germline ends. The CDR3 here is CSARINTGELFF. DNA for the CDR3: TGCAGTGCTAGAATTAACACCGGGGAGCTGTTTTTT.

The rearrangement uses TRBV7-9 and TRBJ2-3, with TRBD1 matching over 8 bases. The CDR3 length is 17 residues. The V gene's germline CDR1 is SEHNR and CDR2 FQNEAQ (reference sequence). V lost 0 bases and J lost 2; bases outside the gene matches: 7. The CDR3 region is CASSLAVGRGPTDTQYF. The CDR3 DNA is TGTGCCAGCAGCTTAGCGGTGGGCAGGGGGCCCACAGATACGCAGTATTTT.

This clonotype was counted at least ten times. This CDR3 is CASRSERNTIYF. The CDR3 nucleotides read TGTGCCAGCAGATCCGAGAGAAACACCATATATTTT. V gene TRBV28 combines with J gene TRBJ1-3; D uncertain. CDR3 length: 12 amino acids. The V and J ends lost 6 bases and 5 bases respectively, with 8 bases between them. Germline loops: CDR1 MDHEN, CDR2 SYDVKM. Filled out from reference TRBV28 and TRBJ1-3, the complete variable domain reads DVKVTQSSRYLVKRTGEKVFLECVQDMDHENMFWYRQDPGLGLRLIYFSYDVKMKEKGDIPEGYSVSREKKERFSLILESASTNQTSMYLCASRSERNTIYFGEGSWLTVV.

The V and J genes are TRBV28 and TRBJ2-3; 12 bases fit TRBD2. The CDR3 runs 15 residues. The trim removed 3 bases at V and 8 bases at J, leaving 6 bases unmatched. Germline values: CDR1 MDHEN, CDR2 SYDVKM. CDR3 in DNA: TGTGCCAGCAGTTTTTTGACTAGCGGGGGCGGTACGCAGTATTTT. Translated: CASSFLTSGGGTQYF. Full variable domain (outside the CDR3, taken from reference TRBV28 and TRBJ2-3): DVKVTQSSRYLVKRTGEKVFLECVQDMDHENMFWYRQDPGLGLRLIYFSYDVKMKEKGDIPEGYSVSREKKERFSLILESASTNQTSMYLCASSFLTSGGGTQYFGPGTRLTVL.

This CDR3 reads CSAREGSGNTIYF. CDR3 sequence (DNA): TGCAGTGCTAGAGAAGGGTCAGGAAACACCATATATTTT. The chain is built from TRBV20-1 and TRBJ1-3; D is undetermined. The CDR3 sequence is 13 residues long. The germline V gene encodes CDR1 DFQATT and CDR2 SNEGSKA (reference sequence). V lost 0 bases, J lost 4 bases, and 7 bases lay in between.

This clonotype was seen many times. V is TRBV7-3 and J is TRBJ2-3, with TRBD1 matching 8 bases. This CDR3 has 15 amino acids. CDR1 is SGHTA and CDR2 is FQGTGA in the germline V gene. V was clipped by 0 bases and J by 6 bases; unmatched bases: 5. This CDR3 reads CASSLTGRGPDTQYF. The CDR3 DNA reads as TGTGCCAGCAGCTTAACCGGCAGGGGGCCGGATACGCAGTATTTT.

This clonotype was seen at least ten times. This sequence joins TRBV20-1 and TRBJ2-7, with 10 bases fitting TRBD2. Losses at the gene ends were 3 bases for V and 1 base for J; bases not matched to a gene: 9. The CDR3 sequence is 16 residues long. The V gene's germline CDR1 is DFQATT and CDR2 SNEGSKA (reference sequence). This CDR3 reads CSARRPSGGFSYEQYF. CDR3 nucleotides: TGCAGTGCTAGGCGGCCTAGCGGGGGTTTTTCCTACGAGCAGTACTTC.

The rearrangement links TRBV7-7 to TRBJ2-7; no firm D call. The CDR3 length is 15 residues. V was pared by 1 base and J by 1 base, with 11 bases between. Germline CDR1 SSHAT, CDR2 FNYEAQ (reference sequence). CDR3 sequence: CASSLGLGQSYEQYF. The CDR3, as DNA: TGTGCCAGCAGCTTAGGTCTAGGGCAGTCCTACGAGCAGTACTTC.

This clonotype was recorded many times. This sequence joins TRBV3-1 and TRBJ1-2, with D possibly being TRBD1 (6 bases). The CDR3 extends over 16 amino acids. Germline V CDR1 and CDR2: LGHDT, YNNKEL (reference sequence). Trimming pared 4 bases from V and 6 bases from J, leaving 21 bases between. The chain's CDR3 is CASSPAGNRAGDGYTF. The CDR3 DNA sequence: TGTGCCAGCAGCCCTGCCGGAAACAGGGCTGGGGATGGCTACACCTTC.

This clonotype appeared many times. V usage is TRBV7-2 and J usage is TRBJ1-5; D gene uncertain. This CDR3 region has 14 residues. V shed 5 bases and J shed 2 bases, with 10 bases lying between them. CDR1 is SGHTA and CDR2 is FQGNSA in the germline V gene. The CDR3 protein is CASSNKGGNQPQHF. The CDR3 DNA follows: TGTGCCAGCAGCAACAAAGGAGGCAATCAGCCCCAGCATTTT.

The count of this clonotype is one. The CDR3 coding sequence is TGCGCCAGCAGCAGTGGTAAGGGAACGAACACCGGGGAGCTGTTTTTT. Translated: CASSSGKGTNTGELFF. V gene TRBV4-1 combines with J gene TRBJ2-2; D not resolved. The V end was cut by 5 bases, the J end by 0 bases, with 13 bases between. Germline-derived CDR1 and CDR2 are MGHRA and YSYEKL. This CDR3 contains 16 residues.

There are many counts of this clonotype. This chain connects TRBV6-2 or TRBV6-3 to TRBJ2-7; the D is unclear. CDR3 length equals 14 residues. The germline gives CDR1 MNHEY, CDR2 SVGEGT. V lost 0 bases and J 1 base, leaving 7 bases between the germline ends. CDR3 in DNA: TGTGCCAGCAGTTACTCGCCGACTTCCTACGAGCAGTACTTC. Its translation is CASSYSPTSYEQYF.